The T cell receptor beta chain under discussion was sequenced for a study of cytomegalovirus exposure and HLA in healthy donors. Whole-study context: As released early, the data held about 85 million unique TCRs from HLA-typed donors.

PCR employed 60 Vbeta and 13 Jbeta primers. The data were produced by immunoSEQ multiplex PCR, yet TCRdb's version contains in-frame clones alone and is incomplete. The sample shows about 57,000 clones, about 80% of them seen only once. Regarding the study as a whole: Another analysis was done later, and it associated 15,000 to 20,000 TCR beta sequences with HLA alleles at 0.05 false discovery rate.

This CDR3 contains 16 residues. Germline CDR1 reads MNHEY; CDR2 reads SVGAGI. Trimming stripped 2 bases from V and 5 bases from J, with 18 bases between. Concerning this clone itself: The antigen remains undetermined.

The sample was PBMCs. This clonotype originated in a man aged 25-40 years in good health and CMV-seronegative. The V and J genes are TRBV6-5 and TRBJ2-5; TRBD1 is a possible D gene (7 bases). The CDR3 DNA reads as TGTGCCAGCAGTTACGGGACGGCAGGGGGGTATGAGACCCAGTACTTC. Residues: CASSYGTAGGYETQYF.